Reported below is one T cell receptor (beta chain). This record comes from a study of blood T cell repertoires in COVID-19. Study as a whole: Samples taken during acute and convalescent COVID-19 were collected in the United States, Italy and Spain.

The repertoire was sequenced with immunoSEQ multiplex PCR; TCRdb's copy has only in-frame clones and lacks some. The data contain about 50,000 clones, around 85% of them singletons. The sequenced sample was peripheral blood. The sequence was obtained from a woman between 55 and 75 years old with acute or convalescent COVID-19.

CDR3: CAWSSHGTGAGEKLFF. Written as DNA, the CDR3 is TGTGCCTGGAGTAGCCACGGGACAGGGGCGGGAGAAAAACTGTTTTTT. This rearrangement joins TRBV30 to TRBJ1-4, with 10 bases that match TRBD1. CDR3 length: 16 residues. Germline V gives CDR1 GTSNPN, CDR2 SVGIG (reference sequence). The J segment lost 8 bases and the V segment lost 2 bases, leaving 11 bases of the junction unmatched.